This T cell receptor beta chain came from a study of T cell responses to AZD1222 COVID-19 vaccine (dated by TCRdb to the early 2020s). With regard to the full study: AZD1222 recipients whose second dose came at about 4 weeks and those whose second dose came at about 12 weeks were combined into one group, since spike-specific TCR depth and breadth did not differ between the two schedules. A total of 233 trial participants underwent TCR sequencing, of whom about 210 received two doses of AZD1222 and around 25 received two doses of the MenACWY control vaccine. Trial participants were enrolled by age into subgroups of 18-55, 56-69 and 70-plus years, and about 150, 27 and 61 TCR-sequenced participants, respectively, were included in these subgroups.

The time point label on this specimen signifies: baseline before first vaccination. Samples from vaccinated people were obtained from the UK trials COV001 and COV002, which included a single-blind randomized controlled phase 2/3 trial of AZD1222 (ChAdOx1 nCoV-19) in healthy adults. For TCRbeta chain sequencing, PBMC samples were collected from trial participants at day 0 and at day 28 after the second dose. The CDR3 regions of human TCRbeta chains were analyzed by immunosequencing. The source study handled its data this way. TCRs in the repertoires were compared against a reference library of SARS-CoV-2-specific TCRs that had been generated with the MIRA antigen-specificity platform. Breadth was defined as the fraction of unique TCRs that were SARS-CoV-2-associated. Depth was defined as the fraction of total T cells that were SARS-CoV-2-associated. Using the MIRA data, each spike-specific TCR was assigned both to the spike region to which the TCR was reactive and to a CD4 or CD8 class. Log10-transformed breadth and depth values were compared by one-way ANOVA with Sidak's multiple comparisons tests. Sourced from immuneACCESS, this table was stored by TCRdb with only in-frame sequences that have V and J called. A share of the clones is absent; for the studies checked, an unresolved V gene accounts for under half, and the remainder has no known explanation. D and trimming come from the DNA, and the V and J calls and clone size come from that table. The sample includes fewer than 150,000 clones, with about nine tenths observed a single time. 7.6% of the sample belongs to the ten largest clones.

The study at large found these results: Reportedly, close to half of the unique spike-specific TCRs recognized epitopes lying outside the regions that are mutated in the B.1.351 and B.1.1.7 variants. Because no samples from the day 14 peak response were available, repertoires could be characterized only after the peak T cell response. Conclusions about previously exposed vaccinees were limited because only six AZD1222 recipients were SARS-CoV-2 seropositive at baseline. Most participants were white British and females outnumbered males, and the authors suggested that clonal diversity may have been underestimated. CD4 TCRs associated with the vaccine covered the entire spike protein, and the dominant responses were in regions 160-218 and 743-854. A significant rise in spike-specific TCR breadth and depth was observed after two AZD1222 doses relative to day 0 and relative to MenACWY recipients. In the small 56-69-year group, the increase in depth fell short of significance, most likely because of low power.

This clone has only a few counts. Its antigen is still unknown. No base-level quality is on record; no much larger clone is a single base apart. The sequencing used peripheral blood, collected on day 0 of AZD1222 vaccination. This TCR was recovered from an adult in good health.

The CDR3 protein is CASSSMTGGNTEAFF. The bases are TGCGCCAGCAGCTCGATGACAGGGGGTAACACTGAAGCTTTCTTT. The rearrangement combines TRBV5-1 with TRBJ1-1, and TRBD1 aligns with 9 junction nucleotides. From the cysteine through the phenylalanine, the CDR3 covers 15 amino acids. Just the 45-base CDR3 DNA is kept, in frame starting at base 1. In the germline V gene, CDR1 corresponds to SGHRS and CDR2 to YFSETQ. V is trimmed back by 3 bases and J by 2 bases, and the junction contains 5 bases that no gene match accounts for.